Described below is a single T cell receptor beta chain sequence and its context. The target antigen is unknown. The data stem from a study of blood T cell dynamics during melanoma immunotherapy. Findings of the study overall: PBMC repertoires of eventual disease-control patients split at W3 into clonality or diversity gains.

Time point of the sample: pre-treatment baseline. The data were produced by immunoSEQ multiplex PCR, yet TCRdb's version contains in-frame clones alone and is incomplete. The table lists about 10,000 clones, about nine tenths of them singletons. This receptor was taken from a human donor with melanoma. This specimen consisted of blood, obtained from a patient treated with checkpoint blockade.

DNA of the CDR3: TGTGCCAGCAGCTTGGTAGATAATCAGCCCCAGCATTTT. The encoded protein is CASSLVDNQPQHF. This sequence joins TRBV7-9 and TRBJ1-5, with unresolved D. Trimming removed 3 bases from V and 4 bases from J, with 7 bases in between. Germline lookup yields CDR1 SEHNR and CDR2 FQNEAQ (reference sequence). This CDR3 is built from 13 residues.